A single TCR beta chain is shown here with its context. Its antigen is currently unknown. This CDR3 comprises 16 residues. The germline V and J ends were trimmed by 4 bases and 6 bases, with 23 bases remaining between them. Per germline, CDR1 SGHRS and CDR2 YFSETQ. Here immunoSEQ multiplex PCR was the method, and the copy in TCRdb shows in-frame clones only, minus some. The sample holds about 770,000 clones; over 60% are singletons and the top ten take about 1.8%. These data are taken from a study of shared clonotypes between healthy human individuals. Findings and limits, study-wide: Even with large depth, rarefaction showed that sorted-subset sequencing was incomplete.

This clonotype was obtained from a woman aged 25 to 39 in good health. The V gene is TRBV5-1, the J gene TRBJ2-7, with a possible D match to TRBD2 (7 bases). The specimen was memory CD4+ T cells sorted from blood. Subset noted: CD45RA-negative fraction. The CDR3 protein is CASSDGRRGALAEQYF. The CDR3 bases are TGCGCCAGCAGCGACGGACGCCGGGGGGCATTAGCCGAGCAGTACTTC. Full variable domain (remainder filled in from reference TRBV5-1 and TRBJ2-7): KAGVTQTPRYLIKTRGQQVTLSCSPISGHRSVSWYQQTPGQGLQFLFEYFSETQRNKGNFPGRFSGRQFSNSRSEMNVSTLELGDSALYLCASSDGRRGALAEQYFGPGTRLTVT.